The table lists the clone carrying this TCR beta chain with many counts. Its antigen is not known. The data belong to a study of blood T cells in healthy people across ages. The overall study: Template switching captured about one barcoded beta molecule per two T cells. Study conclusions and caveats: Total diversity from one million sequenced T cells was likely underestimated.

A second 7 to 11 cycle PCR used barcoded and J-beta primers. A single record per CDR3 protein comes from TCRdb applying MiXCR to the 5' RACE reads. The sample includes hundreds of thousands of distinct CDR3 sequences, less than 35% of them seen just once. PBMCs, at least 6 million per sample, were isolated. Per the germline V gene, CDR1 is SGHRS and CDR2 is YFSETQ. CDR3 length equals 16 residues. V lost 0 bases to trimming and J lost 0 bases, with 10 bases between them. The chain combines TRBV5-1 with TRBJ2-1; no firm D call. Sequencing was performed on blood. This sequence was found in a woman of 80 years or more in good health. CDR3 protein: CASSLVAGRSYNEQFF. The CDR3 nucleotides are TGCGCCAGCAGCTTGGTGGCAGGTCGCTCCTACAATGAGCAGTTCTTC.